The 19 T cell receptor beta chains listed next were all sequenced from one sample in a study of blood T cell repertoires in COVID-19. Profiled with immunoSEQ multiplex PCR; TCRdb holds only in-frame clones, not every one. The sample includes about 80,000 clones, about four fifths seen only once; the top ten take 8.5% to 10%. Specimen: peripheral blood. Receptors were obtained from a human donor in a cohort sampled during active COVID-19.

The rearrangement links TRBV7-2 to TRBJ2-1, with 10 bases that match TRBD2. The germline V gene has CDR1 SGHTA and CDR2 FQGNSA. The CDR3 is 15 residues long. After removal of 4 bases from V and 8 bases from J, the junction contained 8 bases not matched to a gene. The CDR3 loop reads CASSSPGLATDEQFF. The CDR3 DNA follows: TGTGCCAGCAGCTCGCCGGGACTAGCGACAGATGAGCAGTTCTTC. Full variable domain (outside the CDR3, taken from reference TRBV7-2 and TRBJ2-1): GAGVSQSPSNKVTEKGKDVELRCDPISGHTALYWYRQSLGQGLEFLIYFQGNSAPDKSGLPSDRFSAERTGGSVSTLTIQRTQQEDSAVYLCASSSPGLATDEQFFGPGTRLTVL.

This clone was counted a few times. The rearrangement uses TRBV15 and TRBJ1-1; the D gene is possibly TRBD1 (5 bases). The germline gives CDR1 LNHNV, CDR2 YYDKDF (reference sequence). The CDR3 is 16 residues long. V lost 0 bases to trimming and J lost 0 bases, with 11 bases between them. Written as DNA, the CDR3 is TGTGCCACCAGCAGAGATGCGGGGGGTCTGAACACTGAAGCTTTCTTT. Protein: CATSRDAGGLNTEAFF.

The genes are TRBV6-5 and TRBJ1-1; 7 bases are a match to TRBD1. After removal of 8 bases from V and 7 bases from J, the junction contained 7 bases not matched to a gene. The germline V gene encodes CDR1 MNHEY and CDR2 SVGAGI. The CDR3 spans 12 residues. CDR3 sequence reads: CASHDRAGEAFF. The CDR3 DNA reads as TGTGCCAGCCACGACAGGGCGGGTGAAGCTTTCTTT.

The rearrangement uses TRBV6-5 and TRBJ2-2; 9 positions agree with TRBD1. The CDR3 contains 15 residues. Germline CDR1 reads MNHEY; CDR2 reads SVGAGI. With V trimmed by 2 bases and J by 6 bases, 4 bases remained unmatched. As DNA, the CDR3 is TGTGCCAGCAGTTACACAGGGGGCGCCTCCGGGGAGCTGTTTTTT. Encoded protein: CASSYTGGASGELFF.

V and J are TRBV3-1 (or the pseudogene TRBV3-2) and TRBJ2-4, with D possibly matching TRBD1 (6 bases). CDR3 length: 15 amino acids. Looked up from germline, CDR1 is LGHDT and CDR2 is YNNKEL (reference sequence). Trimming took off 4 bases at V and 2 bases at J, with 12 bases between the two ends. CDR3 amino acids: CASSRTGLSKNIQYF. CDR3 DNA: TGTGCCAGCAGCCGAACAGGGCTTTCCAAAAACATTCAGTACTTC.

V is TRBV6-1 and J is TRBJ1-2, with D possibly matching TRBD1 (6 bases). CDR1 and CDR2 (germline): MNHNS, SASEGT. There are 14 residues in the CDR3. V shed 0 bases and J shed 8 bases, with 13 bases lying between them. The CDR3 bases are TGTGCCAGCAGTGAAGCTGGTCAGGGGACCGGCTACACCTTC. It translates to CASSEAGQGTGYTF.

The V and J genes are TRBV11-3 and TRBJ2-3; D might be TRBD1 (5 bases). Trimming pared 3 bases from V and 6 bases from J, leaving 7 bases between. The germline gives CDR1 SGHNT, CDR2 YENEEA. The CDR3 has 12 residues. CDR3 sequence reads: CASSLKGDTQYF. In DNA form, the CDR3 reads TGTGCCAGCAGCTTGAAGGGGGATACGCAGTATTTT.

The chain has TRBV6-6 and TRBJ2-7, with 9 bases identical to TRBD1. V lost 2 bases and J lost 3; bases outside the gene matches: 2. The CDR3 is 14 residues long. Per germline, CDR1 MNHNY and CDR2 SVGAGI (reference sequence). The DNA for the CDR3 is TGTGCCAGCAGTTACCCGGGACAGGGCTACGAGCAGTACTTC. Amino acids: CASSYPGQGYEQYF.

This sequence joins TRBV5-6 and TRBJ2-2; D gene ambiguous. V gave up 4 bases and J gave up 0 bases, with 16 bases separating them. Germline V gene lookup returns CDR1 SGHDT and CDR2 YYEEEE. The CDR3 runs 17 residues. CDR3 sequence: CASSRPVGLANTGELFF. The CDR3 coding sequence is TGTGCCAGCAGCCGCCCGGTGGGCCTCGCGAACACCGGGGAGCTGTTTTTT.

The V call is TRBV24-1, the J call TRBJ1-2; TRBD1 is a possible D gene (6 bases). This CDR3 comprises 12 residues. V was pared by 9 bases and J by 8 bases, with 15 bases between. Germline values: CDR1 KGHDR, CDR2 SFDVKD. The CDR3 region is CATGKGETGYTF. CDR3 coding DNA: TGTGCCACCGGGAAGGGGGAAACGGGCTACACCTTC.

This chain uses TRBV7-8 with TRBJ1-6; 7 nucleotides agree with TRBD1. CDR3 size: 18 residues. Germline V gives CDR1 SGHVS, CDR2 FQNEAQ. Losses at the gene ends were 2 bases for V and 11 bases for J; bases not matched to a gene: 18. CDR3 protein: CASSLIRTGARSQTPLHF. CDR3 DNA: TGTGCCAGCAGCTTAATCCGAACAGGGGCCCGGTCTCAGACACCCCTCCACTTT.

This clone was counted a few times. The chain is built from TRBV3-1 (or the pseudogene TRBV3-2) and TRBJ1-6; perhaps TRBD1 as D (5 bases). Germline loops: CDR1 LGHDT, CDR2 YNNKEL (reference sequence). There are 14 residues in the CDR3. The V and J ends lost 1 base and 7 bases respectively, with 8 bases between them. Written as DNA, the CDR3 is TGTGCCAGCAGCCAAGCGGGGGACAATTCACCCCTCCACTTT. It translates to CASSQAGDNSPLHF.

This clone was observed a few times. This chain uses TRBV5-1 with TRBJ1-1; D uncertain. Germline-derived CDR1 and CDR2 are SGHRS and YFSETQ. This CDR3 comprises 12 residues. V dropped 0 bases and J dropped 7 bases, with 7 bases sitting between them. The CDR3 sequence: CASSLGGFEAFF. DNA for the CDR3: TGCGCCAGCAGCTTGGGAGGGTTTGAAGCTTTCTTT.

This clone appeared a few times. The V and J genes are TRBV7-8 and TRBJ2-3, with TRBD2 identical over 8 bases. CDR3 length: 17 amino acids. V shed 1 base and J 0 bases; nucleotides not matched to a gene: 6. In germline, CDR1 is SGHVS, CDR2 FQNEAQ. Here the CDR3 reads CASSLVGGGLSTDTQYF. CDR3 DNA: TGTGCCAGCAGCTTAGTGGGCGGGGGGCTAAGCACAGATACGCAGTATTTT.

V and J are TRBV5-4 and TRBJ1-6; TRBD1 aligns across 8 bases. In germline, CDR1 is SGHNT, CDR2 YYREEE (reference sequence). This CDR3 spans 14 amino acids. Trimming at V came to 2 bases and at J to 9 bases, leaving 4 bases not matched to a gene. CDR3 region: CASSFDRGGSPLHF. CDR3 DNA: TGTGCCAGCAGCTTCGACAGGGGTGGTTCACCCCTCCACTTT.

The rearrangement joins TRBV7-9 to TRBJ1-3; D remains unclear. The CDR3 is 15 residues long. Germline values: CDR1 SEHNR, CDR2 FQNEAQ (reference sequence). The germline V and J ends were trimmed by 8 bases and 0 bases, with 14 bases remaining between them. The CDR3 DNA is TGTGCCAGCGCCATATGGCCCTCCTCTGGAAACACCATATATTTT. It codes for CASAIWPSSGNTIYF.

J is TRBJ1-1 and V is TRBV5-6; 7 positions agree with TRBD1. The CDR3 has 13 amino acids. Germline loops: CDR1 SGHDT, CDR2 YYEEEE. V dropped 2 bases and J dropped 3; count of bases not matched to a gene: 1. As DNA, the CDR3 is TGTGCCAGCAGCTTCGACAGGGACACTGAAGCTTTCTTT. It is translated as CASSFDRDTEAFF.

The rearrangement links TRBV4-1 to TRBJ2-3; 10 bases agree with TRBD2. CDR1 and CDR2 from the germline V gene are MGHRA and YSYEKL. Trimming took 1 base from V and 0 from J; bases not matched to a gene: 10. The CDR3 spans 19 residues. The CDR3 spells CASSQVGLAGALSTDTQYF. Here the CDR3 DNA reads TGCGCCAGCAGCCAAGTAGGCCTAGCGGGAGCCCTTAGCACAGATACGCAGTATTTT.

J is TRBJ1-2 and V is TRBV20-1; 8 bases line up with TRBD1. Germline CDR1 reads DFQATT; CDR2 reads SNEGSKA (reference sequence). The junction had 11 bases not matched to a gene; V was cut back by 3 bases and J by 8 bases. The CDR3 extends over 14 amino acids. CDR3 loop: CSASPGQVFEGYTF. The CDR3 DNA reads as TGCAGTGCTAGTCCGGGACAGGTATTCGAAGGCTACACCTTC.